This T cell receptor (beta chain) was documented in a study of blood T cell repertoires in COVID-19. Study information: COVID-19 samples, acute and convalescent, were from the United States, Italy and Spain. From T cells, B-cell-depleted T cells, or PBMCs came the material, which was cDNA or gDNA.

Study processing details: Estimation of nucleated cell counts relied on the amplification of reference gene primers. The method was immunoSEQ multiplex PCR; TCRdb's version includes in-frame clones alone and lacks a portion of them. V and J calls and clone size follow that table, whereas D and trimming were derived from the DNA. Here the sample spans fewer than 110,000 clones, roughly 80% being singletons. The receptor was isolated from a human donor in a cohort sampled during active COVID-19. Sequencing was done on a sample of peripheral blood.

CDR3 nucleotides: TGTGCCAGCAGCTTATTGGACAGGTGGACCATTCAGTACTTC. Translation gives CASSLLDRWTIQYF. V usage is TRBV7-2 and J usage is TRBJ2-4; 7 bases are shared with TRBD1. CDR1 SGHTA and CDR2 FQGNSA come from the germline V gene. With V trimmed by 2 bases and J by 9 bases, 7 bases remained unmatched. CDR3 length: 14 residues. The full variable domain, with the rest looked up from reference TRBV7-2 and TRBJ2-4, is GAGVSQSPSNKVTEKGKDVELRCDPISGHTALYWYRQSLGQGLEFLIYFQGNSAPDKSGLPSDRFSAERTGGSVSTLTIQRTQQEDSAVYLCASSLLDRWTIQYFGAGTRLSVL.